This T cell receptor beta chain appears in the sequencing data of a study of CD8 T cells in Susac syndrome. A quantity of roughly 0.5 to 1 ug RNA underwent reverse transcription using random hexamers. TCRdb processed the immunoSEQ multiplex PCR reads anew with MiXCR; each CDR3 protein has one entry. The table shows around 300,000 distinct CDR3 sequences, with about nine tenths occurring only once. Between the trimmed V and J ends, which lost 7 bases and 6 bases, there was a span of 21 bases. Germline V gene data show CDR1 as LNHDA and CDR2 as SQIVND (reference sequence). This CDR3 contains 15 residues.

Sequencing input: CD8+ T cells from PBMCs. The clonotype originates from a human donor with multiple sclerosis. The gene calls are TRBV19 and TRBJ1-2; D might be TRBD1 (6 bases). In DNA form, the CDR3 reads TGTGCCAGTACCAACCCCACGGGGCAGGGGAATGGCTACACCTTC. As protein: CASTNPTGQGNGYTF.